A selection of T cell receptor beta chains follows, all from one sample in a study of T cell repertoires in cytomegalovirus infection. No antigens are known for them. MiXCR was run by TCRdb on the reads, yielding one entry per CDR3 protein. Of around 540,000 distinct CDR3 sequences in the sample, 33% were seen once. Sequencing was performed on cultured PBMCs, taken from culture after CMV antigen stimulation. The receptors come from a human donor in good health (CMV status not recorded). Some clones in this sample may be carry-over from other donors' samples. CDR3s include the opening cysteine and the closing phenylalanine or tryptophan. The order of the fields is J gene, D gene, V gene, clone size, CDR3 protein. D genes are given only for firm matches. Rows give clone size only sometimes, using once, few, many, or a class for an expanded clone.

J gene: TRBJ2-4
D gene: .
V gene: TRBV6-2/TRBV6-3
clone size: few
CDR3 protein: CASTDPRLPWGKNIQYF

J gene: TRBJ1-1
D gene: .
V gene: TRBV12-5
clone size: once
CDR3 protein: CASGFRMNTEAFF

J gene: TRBJ2-3
D gene: TRBD2
V gene: TRBV7-2
clone size: .
CDR3 protein: CASSLAGRADTQYF

J gene: TRBJ2-5
D gene: TRBD2
V gene: TRBV7-2
clone size: many
CDR3 protein: CASSLGSSGQETQYF

J gene: TRBJ2-5
D gene: TRBD2
V gene: TRBV5-5
clone size: few
CDR3 protein: CASSLPEGSGRAMETQYF

J gene: TRBJ2-4
D gene: .
V gene: TRBV10-3
clone size: .
CDR3 protein: CAISESSENIQYF

J gene: TRBJ2-5
D gene: TRBD1
V gene: TRBV6-6
clone size: .
CDR3 protein: CASGTDQETQYF

J gene: TRBJ2-2
D gene: TRBD2
V gene: TRBV7-6
clone size: many
CDR3 protein: CASSPGTSDITGELFF

J gene: TRBJ1-6
D gene: .
V gene: TRBV20-1
clone size: .
CDR3 protein: CSARAIGSNYNSPLHF

J gene: TRBJ1-1
D gene: TRBD1
V gene: TRBV19
clone size: .
CDR3 protein: CASSRQGYEAFF

J gene: TRBJ2-1
D gene: .
V gene: TRBV18
clone size: .
CDR3 protein: CASSYRDWNNNEQFF

J gene: TRBJ2-1
D gene: TRBD2
V gene: TRBV7-2
clone size: many
CDR3 protein: CASSPSGRSYNEQFF

J gene: TRBJ2-7
D gene: .
V gene: TRBV2
clone size: .
CDR3 protein: CASHRDPYYEQYF

J gene: TRBJ2-3
D gene: .
V gene: TRBV29-1
clone size: .
CDR3 protein: CSVEPNTRTQYF

J gene: TRBJ2-3
D gene: .
V gene: TRBV28
clone size: .
CDR3 protein: CASSRVEGITDTQYF

J gene: TRBJ2-1
D gene: .
V gene: TRBV30
clone size: few
CDR3 protein: CAWSTHELVHNEQFF

J gene: TRBJ2-5
D gene: TRBD2
V gene: TRBV20-1
clone size: few
CDR3 protein: CSAREPAGRQETQYF

J gene: TRBJ1-1
D gene: .
V gene: TRBV6-6
clone size: .
CDR3 protein: CASSPPNREYLAFF

J gene: TRBJ2-7
D gene: TRBD1
V gene: TRBV30
clone size: few
CDR3 protein: CAWSQDRASYEQYF

J gene: TRBJ1-5
D gene: .
V gene: TRBV7-8
clone size: few
CDR3 protein: CASSLGPGTRDQPQHF

J gene: TRBJ1-2
D gene: .
V gene: TRBV11-2
clone size: few
CDR3 protein: CASSLVGRDTGANYGYTF

J gene: TRBJ2-7
D gene: .
V gene: TRBV30
clone size: .
CDR3 protein: CAWSVIGRKVDF

J gene: TRBJ1-4
D gene: TRBD1
V gene: TRBV12-3/TRBV12-4
clone size: .
CDR3 protein: CASSFGQGAPNEKLFF

J gene: TRBJ2-5
D gene: TRBD1
V gene: TRBV19
clone size: few
CDR3 protein: CASSVMGQRETQYF

J gene: TRBJ2-1
D gene: .
V gene: TRBV20-1
clone size: .
CDR3 protein: CSARERGYNEQFF

J gene: TRBJ1-1
D gene: .
V gene: TRBV12-3/TRBV12-4
clone size: few
CDR3 protein: CASSPWGSGNTEAFF

J gene: TRBJ1-2
D gene: .
V gene: TRBV7-2
clone size: .
CDR3 protein: CASSLLPGGYGYTF

J gene: TRBJ1-1
D gene: .
V gene: TRBV7-2
clone size: .
CDR3 protein: CASSPGTTNTEAFF

J gene: TRBJ2-5
D gene: TRBD2
V gene: TRBV7-8
clone size: .
CDR3 protein: CASSQRAGTSGREETQYF

J gene: TRBJ2-7
D gene: TRBD2
V gene: TRBV9
clone size: .
CDR3 protein: CASSVFPELAGLGEQYF

J gene: TRBJ1-2
D gene: .
V gene: TRBV7-2
clone size: many
CDR3 protein: CASSPRDGGYTF

J gene: TRBJ1-5
D gene: .
V gene: TRBV2
clone size: few
CDR3 protein: CASNLDGDSNQPQHF

J gene: TRBJ2-2
D gene: .
V gene: TRBV5-1
clone size: few
CDR3 protein: CASSFFGVNTGELFF

J gene: TRBJ2-1
D gene: TRBD1
V gene: TRBV28
clone size: few
CDR3 protein: CASSSGTGLVGGKLNEQFF

J gene: TRBJ1-4
D gene: .
V gene: TRBV7-6
clone size: few
CDR3 protein: CASSLVTAYEKLFF

J gene: TRBJ2-5
D gene: .
V gene: TRBV28
clone size: .
CDR3 protein: CASSTAFETQYF

J gene: TRBJ1-5
D gene: .
V gene: TRBV6-1
clone size: many
CDR3 protein: CASSEGVMGNQPQHF

J gene: TRBJ2-1
D gene: TRBD2
V gene: TRBV20-1
clone size: .
CDR3 protein: CSASTSLLAGGGGEQFF

J gene: TRBJ2-2
D gene: .
V gene: TRBV3-1
clone size: .
CDR3 protein: CASSQDWQGPPRELFF

J gene: TRBJ2-4
D gene: .
V gene: TRBV11-2
clone size: .
CDR3 protein: CASSFLENIQYF

J gene: TRBJ1-4
D gene: TRBD1
V gene: TRBV7-9
clone size: .
CDR3 protein: CASSLLAGQGEKLFF

J gene: TRBJ1-2
D gene: TRBD1
V gene: TRBV7-6
clone size: .
CDR3 protein: CASSSRGGSGYTF

J gene: TRBJ2-5
D gene: TRBD1
V gene: TRBV7-2
clone size: many
CDR3 protein: CASSQGTASGQETQYF

J gene: TRBJ1-2
D gene: .
V gene: TRBV7-9
clone size: many
CDR3 protein: CASSLQGPYGYTF

J gene: TRBJ2-2
D gene: .
V gene: TRBV7-2
clone size: many
CDR3 protein: CASSSFAKNTGELFF

J gene: TRBJ1-4
D gene: .
V gene: TRBV5-6
clone size: few
CDR3 protein: CASSLLQGREKLFF

J gene: TRBJ2-5
D gene: TRBD1
V gene: TRBV19
clone size: .
CDR3 protein: CASSRQGLNGETQYF

J gene: TRBJ2-5
D gene: TRBD1
V gene: TRBV12-3/TRBV12-4
clone size: .
CDR3 protein: CASSRGTGGEETQYF

J gene: TRBJ2-5
D gene: .
V gene: TRBV4-2
clone size: few
CDR3 protein: CASRRTPGETQYF

J gene: TRBJ1-1
D gene: .
V gene: TRBV7-8
clone size: .
CDR3 protein: CASSLRATEAFF

J gene: TRBJ1-2
D gene: .
V gene: TRBV6-2/TRBV6-3
clone size: .
CDR3 protein: CASTGGAGVDGYTF

J gene: TRBJ1-1
D gene: TRBD1
V gene: TRBV6-2/TRBV6-3
clone size: .
CDR3 protein: CASSQLRTGANTEAFF

J gene: TRBJ2-2
D gene: .
V gene: TRBV5-4
clone size: .
CDR3 protein: CASSLGQGGLGELFF

J gene: TRBJ1-5
D gene: TRBD1
V gene: TRBV7-9
clone size: .
CDR3 protein: CASSFTGTGTYSNQPQHF

J gene: TRBJ2-6
D gene: TRBD2
V gene: TRBV29-1
clone size: .
CDR3 protein: CSVRGLAGVKRTPSGANVLTF

J gene: TRBJ2-7
D gene: .
V gene: TRBV7-1
clone size: few
CDR3 protein: CASSGPGISYEQYF

J gene: TRBJ1-1
D gene: .
V gene: TRBV29-1
clone size: .
CDR3 protein: CSVEKGDTEAFF

J gene: TRBJ2-3
D gene: .
V gene: TRBV20-1
clone size: .
CDR3 protein: CSAYHSSLNTDTQYF

J gene: TRBJ2-1
D gene: .
V gene: TRBV7-9
clone size: .
CDR3 protein: CASSTRQGPLSWEQFF